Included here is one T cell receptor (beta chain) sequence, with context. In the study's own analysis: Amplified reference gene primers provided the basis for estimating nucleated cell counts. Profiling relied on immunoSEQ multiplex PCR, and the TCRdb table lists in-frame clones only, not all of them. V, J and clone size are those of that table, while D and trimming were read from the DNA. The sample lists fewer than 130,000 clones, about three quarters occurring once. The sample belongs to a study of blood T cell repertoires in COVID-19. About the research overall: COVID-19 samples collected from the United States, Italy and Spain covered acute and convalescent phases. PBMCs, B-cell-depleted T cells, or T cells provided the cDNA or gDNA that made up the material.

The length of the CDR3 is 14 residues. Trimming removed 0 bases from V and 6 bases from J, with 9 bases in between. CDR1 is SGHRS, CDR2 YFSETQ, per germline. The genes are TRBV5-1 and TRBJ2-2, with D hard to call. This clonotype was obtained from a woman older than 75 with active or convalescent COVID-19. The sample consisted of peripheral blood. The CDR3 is CASSLAIPAGELFF. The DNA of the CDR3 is TGCGCCAGCAGCTTGGCCATCCCAGCCGGGGAGCTGTTTTTT. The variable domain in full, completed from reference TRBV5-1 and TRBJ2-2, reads KAGVTQTPRYLIKTRGQQVTLSCSPISGHRSVSWYQQTPGQGLQFLFEYFSETQRNKGNFPGRFSGRQFSNSRSEMNVSTLELGDSALYLCASSLAIPAGELFFGEGSRLTVL.